These 22 T cell receptor beta chains came from one sample sequenced in a study of OX40 agonist ivuxolimab in advanced cancers. The table came from immunoSEQ multiplex PCR; TCRdb's copy has only in-frame clones and leaves some out. The sample lists 20,000 to 25,000 clones; 84% were seen once. The sequenced sample was CD4+ or CD8+ T cells sorted from blood, obtained in a trial of the OX40 agonist ivuxolimab. All receptors come from an adult with an advanced solid tumor such as melanoma, head and neck, liver or kidney cancer.

The CDR3 loop reads CASSEVEHLNTGELFF. In nucleotides, the CDR3 is TGTGCCAGCAGTGAGGTCGAACACCTGAACACCGGGGAGCTGTTTTTT. This sequence joins TRBV6-1 and TRBJ2-2; unclear D gene. Germline V lookup: CDR1 MNHNS, CDR2 SASEGT. CDR3 length: 16 amino acids. The V end was cut by 3 bases, the J end by 1 base, with 12 bases between.

This chain joins TRBV6-1 and TRBJ2-7, with TRBD1 matching 8 bases. The germline V gene has CDR1 MNHNS and CDR2 SASEGT. The CDR3 is 15 residues long. J gave up 4 bases and V 3 bases, and 8 bases lay outside the gene matches. The CDR3 DNA sequence: TGTGCCAGCAGTGATCCTGGACAGGGATGGTACGAGCAGTACTTC. Translating gives CASSDPGQGWYEQYF.

The chain joins TRBV6-5 to TRBJ2-3, with D perhaps matching TRBD1 or TRBD2 (6 bases each). This CDR3 has 14 amino acids. With 2 bases removed from V and 2 bases from J, the gap between germline ends came to 8 bases. Germline CDR1 reads MNHEY; CDR2 reads SVGAGI. The CDR3 bases are TGTGCCAGCAGTTACAGGGGGGCCACAGATACGCAGTATTTT. Translating it yields CASSYRGATDTQYF.

The rearrangement links TRBV4-1 to TRBJ2-3, with 8 bases that match TRBD2. J lost 2 bases, V lost 4 bases, and 8 bases had no gene match. The CDR3 loop spans 16 amino acids. CDR1 and CDR2 from the germline V gene are MGHRA and YSYEKL. This CDR3 is CASSRTGGGVTDTQYF. CDR3 nucleotide sequence: TGCGCCAGCAGCCGAACCGGGGGGGGAGTCACAGATACGCAGTATTTT.

V is TRBV2 and J is TRBJ2-7; 8 bases align to TRBD1. The CDR3 runs 16 residues. Trimming took 8 bases from V and 5 from J; bases not matched to a gene: 17. Germline V gene sequence: CDR1 SNHLY, CDR2 FYNNEI. In DNA, the CDR3 is TGTGCCAGCCAGATCCAATTGTGGCAGGGGGCAAACGAGCAGTACTTC. It codes for CASQIQLWQGANEQYF.

The rearrangement links TRBV9 to TRBJ2-2; no reliable D call. CDR1 and CDR2 from the germline V gene are SGDLS and YYNGEE. There are 11 residues in the CDR3. The V gene lost 4 bases and the J gene lost 8 bases, with 6 bases spanning the gap. The chain's CDR3 is CASSRAGELFF. The DNA for the CDR3 is TGTGCCAGCAGCCGGGCGGGGGAGCTGTTTTTT.

Only one count was recorded for this clone. The chain is built from TRBV27 and TRBJ1-2, with D unresolved. Germline CDR1 reads MNHEY; CDR2 reads SMNVEV (reference sequence). Trimming took 5 bases from V and 2 from J, leaving 12 bases between them. This CDR3 is built from 14 residues. For the CDR3, the DNA is TGTGCCAGCAGTCCCGGACGGGTGAACTATGGCTACACCTTC. This translates into CASSPGRVNYGYTF.

The chain carries TRBV10-1 and TRBJ2-1, with 13 bases lining up with TRBD2. The V gene's germline CDR1 is WNHNN and CDR2 SYGVQD (reference sequence). Losses at the gene ends were 6 bases for V and 5 bases for J; bases not matched to a gene: 7. The CDR3 consists of 16 residues. The CDR3 sequence is CASSPGLAGLDNEQFF. CDR3 nucleotides: TGCGCCAGCAGCCCGGGACTAGCGGGACTCGACAATGAGCAGTTCTTC.

This clone has just one count. The chain recombines TRBV7-9 with TRBJ2-2; D uncertain. V lost 5 bases to trimming and J lost 6 bases, with 16 bases between them. The germline V gene has CDR1 SEHNR and CDR2 FQNEAQ (reference sequence). The CDR3 is 15 amino acids. The CDR3 region has the DNA TGTGCCAGCAGCCTTCTCAAGCCGGTCCCCGGGGAGCTGTTTTTT. The encoded protein is CASSLLKPVPGELFF.

This chain uses TRBV27 with TRBJ1-1, with 9 bases lining up with TRBD1. The CDR3 is made up of 14 amino acids. CDR1 is MNHEY and CDR2 is SMNVEV in the germline V gene (reference sequence). After removal of 5 bases from V and 7 bases from J, the junction contained 8 bases not matched to a gene. The CDR3 DNA follows: TGTGCCAGCAGTAGGGGACAGGGCTTACTTGAAGCTTTCTTT. Encoded protein: CASSRGQGLLEAFF.

Written as DNA, the CDR3 is TGTGCCAGCAGCTCCGGGGGCGTGGGGGTCGAGCAGTACTTC. It encodes CASSSGGVGVEQYF. V gene TRBV7-9 combines with J gene TRBJ2-7, with D perhaps TRBD1 or TRBD2 (6 bases each). The germline V gene has CDR1 SEHNR and CDR2 FQNEAQ (reference sequence). The CDR3 consists of 14 residues. V shed 4 bases and J shed 6 bases, with 16 bases lying between them. Full variable domain (remainder filled in from reference TRBV7-9 and TRBJ2-7): DTGVSQNPRHKITKRGQNVTFRCDPISEHNRLYWYRQTLGQGPEFLTYFQNEAQLEKSRLLSDRFSAERPKGSFSTLEIQRTEQGDSAMYLCASSSGGVGVEQYFGPGTRLTVT.

The chain uses TRBV5-1 and TRBJ1-2, with 10 bases fitting TRBD1. The CDR3 is made up of 14 amino acids. Per the germline V gene, CDR1 is SGHRS and CDR2 is YFSETQ. J gave up 4 bases and V 4 bases, and 4 bases lay outside the gene matches. The CDR3 DNA reads TGCGCCAGCAGCCCGACAGGGGGCCTCTATGGCTACACCTTC. This encodes CASSPTGGLYGYTF.

J is TRBJ2-7 and V is TRBV21-1; the tabulated D call, TRBD1, remains unverified against the DNA. TRBV21-1 is reported as a pseudogene. This CDR3 comprises 13 residues. The CDR3 DNA follows: TGTGCCAGCAGCAAAGCGGGGCCCTACGAGCAGTACTTC. Protein sequence: CASSKAGPYEQYF.

V is TRBV15 and J is TRBJ2-3, with 14 bases that match TRBD2. Germline values: CDR1 LNHNV, CDR2 YYDKDF (reference sequence). Trimming at V came to 6 bases and at J to 9 bases, leaving 17 bases not matched to a gene. This CDR3 contains 18 residues. CDR3 residues: CATREGNTGTSGRRTQYF. CDR3 sequence (DNA): TGTGCCACCAGAGAGGGGAATACCGGGACTAGCGGGAGACGCACGCAGTATTTT.

The rearrangement joins TRBV7-6 to TRBJ2-7; 9 nucleotides line up with TRBD2. CDR3 length: 15 amino acids. Germline lookup yields CDR1 SGHVS and CDR2 FNYEAQ. Trimming took 6 bases from V and 5 from J; bases not matched to a gene: 11. The CDR3 here is CASSPIAGVTHEQYF. DNA of the CDR3: TGTGCCAGCAGTCCAATAGCGGGAGTCACCCACGAGCAGTACTTC.

This clone was detected once. V and J are TRBV2 and TRBJ2-7; D not certain. Trimming removed 5 bases from V and 5 bases from J, with 16 bases in between. Germline V lookup: CDR1 SNHLY, CDR2 FYNNEI. This CDR3 is built from 14 residues. The CDR3 here is CASSFGSRPHEQYF. Written as DNA, the CDR3 is TGTGCCAGCAGTTTCGGTTCCCGGCCCCACGAGCAGTACTTC.

The chain combines TRBV28 with TRBJ1-1; no clear D. V lost 1 base to trimming and J lost 2 bases, with 5 bases between them. The CDR3 loop spans 13 amino acids. Germline CDR1 MDHEN, CDR2 SYDVKM. The chain's CDR3 is CASSLYSNTEAFF. For the CDR3, the DNA is TGTGCCAGCAGTTTATACAGCAACACTGAAGCTTTCTTT.

V is TRBV4-1 and J is TRBJ2-7, with D possibly TRBD1 on 5 matching bases. V lost 2 bases, J lost 4 bases, and 15 bases lay in between. Germline V gene sequence: CDR1 MGHRA, CDR2 YSYEKL. This CDR3 is 15 amino acids long. This chain's CDR3 is CASSQPASGLYEQYF. In DNA, the CDR3 is TGCGCCAGCAGCCAACCCGCCTCAGGGCTATACGAGCAGTACTTC.

V gene TRBV7-9 combines with J gene TRBJ2-7; TRBD2 is a possible D gene (5 bases). CDR1 SEHNR and CDR2 FQNEAQ come from the germline V gene (reference sequence). V was trimmed by 5 bases and J by 7 bases, leaving 15 bases between them. The CDR3 is 13 residues long. Here the CDR3 reads CASSPPGNYEQYF. DNA of the CDR3: TGTGCCAGCAGCCCGCCCGGGAATTATGAGCAGTACTTC.

The rearrangement joins TRBV11-1 to TRBJ2-1; no firm D call. CDR1 and CDR2 (germline): SGHAT, FQDESV (reference sequence). The CDR3 extends over 14 amino acids. The V end was cut by 4 bases, the J end by 6 bases, with 13 bases between. The DNA of the CDR3 is TGTGCCAGCAGCTACCGGACCCAAGGCAATGAGCAGTTCTTC. This sequence encodes CASSYRTQGNEQFF.

Only a few counts were recorded for this clone. The chain carries TRBV10-3 and TRBJ1-1, with a possible D match to TRBD1 (5 bases). The V end was cut by 6 bases, the J end by 6 bases, with 8 bases between. The CDR3 runs to 11 residues. CDR1 is ENHRY and CDR2 is SYGVKD in the germline V gene. The CDR3 here is CAIRGDAEAFF. CDR3 bases: TGTGCCATCAGGGGGGATGCTGAAGCTTTCTTT.

The CDR3 sequence is CASSWTGITEAFF. The CDR3 coding sequence is TGTGCCAGCAGCTGGACAGGGATTACTGAAGCTTTCTTT. The chain is built from TRBV5-5 and TRBJ1-1; 8 nucleotides line up with TRBD1. After removal of 3 bases from V and 5 bases from J, the junction contained 3 bases not matched to a gene. The CDR3 runs to 13 residues. Germline CDR1 reads SGHKS; CDR2 reads YYEKEE (reference sequence).